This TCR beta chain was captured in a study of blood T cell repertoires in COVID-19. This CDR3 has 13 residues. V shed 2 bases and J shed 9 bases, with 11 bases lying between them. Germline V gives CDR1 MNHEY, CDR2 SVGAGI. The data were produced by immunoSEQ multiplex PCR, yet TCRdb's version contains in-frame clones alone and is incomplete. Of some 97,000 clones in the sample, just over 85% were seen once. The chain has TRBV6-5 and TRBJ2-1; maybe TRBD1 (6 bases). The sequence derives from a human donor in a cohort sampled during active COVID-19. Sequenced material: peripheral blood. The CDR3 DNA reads TGTGCCAGCAGTTACAAGGGGGTGAGTGAGCAGTTCTTC. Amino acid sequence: CASSYKGVSEQFF.